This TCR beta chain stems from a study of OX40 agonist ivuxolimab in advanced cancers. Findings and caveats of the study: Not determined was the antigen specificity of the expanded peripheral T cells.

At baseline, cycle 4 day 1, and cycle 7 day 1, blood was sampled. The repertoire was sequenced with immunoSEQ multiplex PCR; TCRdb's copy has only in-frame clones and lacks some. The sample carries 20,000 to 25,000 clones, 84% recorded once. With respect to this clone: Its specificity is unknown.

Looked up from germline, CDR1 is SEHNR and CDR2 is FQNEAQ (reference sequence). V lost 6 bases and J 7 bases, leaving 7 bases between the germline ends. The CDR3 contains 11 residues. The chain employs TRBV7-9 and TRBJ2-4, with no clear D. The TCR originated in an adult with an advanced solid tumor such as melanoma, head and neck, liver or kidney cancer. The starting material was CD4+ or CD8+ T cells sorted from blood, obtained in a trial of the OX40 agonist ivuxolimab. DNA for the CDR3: TGTGCCAGCAGTTCTCTGAACATTCAGTACTTC. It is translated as CASSSLNIQYF.